This T cell receptor (beta chain) was recorded in a study of blood T cell repertoires in COVID-19. Study information: The United States, Italy and Spain supplied acute and convalescent COVID-19 samples.

Trimming took 5 bases from V and 8 from J, leaving 18 bases between them. This CDR3 has 14 amino acids. Germline lookup yields CDR1 SGHTA and CDR2 FQGTGA. Sequencing was performed with immunoSEQ multiplex PCR; in TCRdb, only in-frame clones are kept and a portion is missing. In the table there are approximately 60,000 clones, approximately 88% of which are singletons. The sequencing input was peripheral blood. This clonotype was sampled from a man between 65 and 85 years old with active COVID-19. V usage is TRBV7-3 and J usage is TRBJ1-2, with D uncertain. The CDR3: CASSENPAAGGYTF. CDR3 DNA: TGTGCCAGCAGCGAAAACCCGGCAGCGGGAGGCTACACCTTC. The variable domain in full, with the rest retrieved from reference TRBV7-3 and TRBJ1-2, is GAGVSQTPSNKVTEKGKYVELRCDPISGHTALYWYRQSLGQGPEFLIYFQGTGAADDSGLPNDRFFAVRPEGSVSTLKIQRTERGDSAVYLCASSENPAAGGYTFGSGTRLTVV.